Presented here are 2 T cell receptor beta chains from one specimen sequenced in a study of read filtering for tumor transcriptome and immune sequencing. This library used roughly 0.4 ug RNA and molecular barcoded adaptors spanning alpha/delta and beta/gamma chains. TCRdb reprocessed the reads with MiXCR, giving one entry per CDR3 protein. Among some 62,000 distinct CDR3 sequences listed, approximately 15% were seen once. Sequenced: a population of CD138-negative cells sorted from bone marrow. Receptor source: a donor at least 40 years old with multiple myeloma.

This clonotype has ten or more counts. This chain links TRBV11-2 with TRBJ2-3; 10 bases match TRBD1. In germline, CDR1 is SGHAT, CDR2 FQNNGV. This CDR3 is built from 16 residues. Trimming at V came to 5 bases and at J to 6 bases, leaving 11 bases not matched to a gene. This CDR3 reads CASSLFPGQGKDTQYF. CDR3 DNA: TGTGCCAGCAGCCTATTCCCGGGACAGGGGAAGGATACGCAGTATTTT.

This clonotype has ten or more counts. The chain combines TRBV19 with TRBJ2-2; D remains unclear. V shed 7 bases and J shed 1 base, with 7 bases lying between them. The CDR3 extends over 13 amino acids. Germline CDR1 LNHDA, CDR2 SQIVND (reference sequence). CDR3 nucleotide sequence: TGTGCCAGTAAGACCTTGAACACCGGGGAGCTGTTTTTT. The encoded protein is CASKTLNTGELFF.